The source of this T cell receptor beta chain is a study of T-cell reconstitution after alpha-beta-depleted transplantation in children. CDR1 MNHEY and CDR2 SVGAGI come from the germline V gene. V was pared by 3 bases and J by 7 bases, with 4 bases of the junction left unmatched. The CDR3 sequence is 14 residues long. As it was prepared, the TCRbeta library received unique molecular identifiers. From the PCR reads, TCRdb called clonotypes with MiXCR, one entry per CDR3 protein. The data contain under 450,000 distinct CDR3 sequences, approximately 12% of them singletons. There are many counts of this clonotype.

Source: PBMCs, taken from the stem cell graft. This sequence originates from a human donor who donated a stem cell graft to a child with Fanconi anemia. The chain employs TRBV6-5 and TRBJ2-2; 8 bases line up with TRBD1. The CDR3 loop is CASSYTQGGGELFF. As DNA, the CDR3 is TGTGCCAGCAGTTATACACAGGGGGGCGGGGAGCTGTTTTTT.